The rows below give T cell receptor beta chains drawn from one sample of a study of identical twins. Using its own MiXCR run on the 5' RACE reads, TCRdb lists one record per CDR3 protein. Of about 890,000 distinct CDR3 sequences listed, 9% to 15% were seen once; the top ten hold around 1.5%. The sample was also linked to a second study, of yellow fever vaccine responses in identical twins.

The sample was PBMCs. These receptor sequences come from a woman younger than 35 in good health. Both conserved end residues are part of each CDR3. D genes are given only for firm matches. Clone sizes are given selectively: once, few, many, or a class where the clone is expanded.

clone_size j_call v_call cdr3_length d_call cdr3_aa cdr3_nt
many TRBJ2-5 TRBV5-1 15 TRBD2 CASSSLAGAGETQYF TGCGCCAGCAGCTCCCTAGCGGGAGCGGGGGAGACCCAGTACTTC
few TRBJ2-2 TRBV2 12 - CASRRYTGELFF TGTGCCAGCAGACGGTACACCGGGGAGCTGTTTTTT
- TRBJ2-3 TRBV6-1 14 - CASRGDIRTDTQYF TGTGCCAGCAGGGGGGACATCCGCACAGATACGCAGTATTTT
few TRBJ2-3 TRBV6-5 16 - CASSYSRGGDLRGQYF TGTGCCAGCAGTTACTCCCGAGGGGGAGATCTTAGGGGGCAGTATTTT
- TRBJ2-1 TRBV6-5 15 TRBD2 CASSWLAGKNNEQFF TGTGCCAGCAGTTGGCTAGCGGGGAAAAACAATGAGCAGTTCTTC
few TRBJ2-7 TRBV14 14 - CASSQGVASYEQYF TGTGCCAGCAGCCAAGGGGTGGCCTCCTACGAGCAGTACTTC
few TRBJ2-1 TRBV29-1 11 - CSVEFYNEQFF TGCAGCGTTGAATTCTACAATGAGCAGTTCTTC
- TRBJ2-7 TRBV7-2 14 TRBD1 CASSTPGQPWEQYF TGTGCCAGCAGCACCCCGGGACAGCCTTGGGAGCAGTACTTC
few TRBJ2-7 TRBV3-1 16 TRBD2 CASSPFPSGKGYEQYF TGTGCCAGCAGCCCCTTTCCTAGCGGGAAGGGCTACGAGCAGTACTTC
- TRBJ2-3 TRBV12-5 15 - CASGFFSGVTDTQYF TGTGCTAGTGGTTTTTTTTCGGGCGTCACAGATACGCAGTATTTT
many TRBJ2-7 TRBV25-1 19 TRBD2 CASSATGLAGNIGSYEQYF TGTGCCAGCAGTGCTACGGGACTAGCGGGCAACATCGGGTCCTACGAGCAGTACTTC
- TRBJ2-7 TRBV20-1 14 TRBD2 CSARLAGNPDEQYF TGCAGTGCGCGACTAGCGGGCAACCCGGACGAGCAGTACTTC
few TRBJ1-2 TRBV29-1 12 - CSVWTVFYGYTF TGCAGCGTCTGGACGGTGTTCTATGGCTACACCTTC
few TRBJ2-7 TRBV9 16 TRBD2 CASSAGAGTSGYEQYF TGTGCCAGCAGCGCCGGGGCCGGGACTAGCGGGTACGAGCAGTACTTC
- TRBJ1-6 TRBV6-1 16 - CASRTGRAPYNSPLHF TGTGCCAGCAGAACCGGGAGGGCTCCCTATAATTCACCCCTCCACTTT
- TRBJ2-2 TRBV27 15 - CASSGARAVTGELFF TGTGCCAGCAGTGGGGCGAGGGCCGTCACCGGGGAGCTGTTTTTT
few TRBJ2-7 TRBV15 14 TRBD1 CATRGQGAGLEQYF TGTGCCACCAGAGGTCAGGGGGCAGGTCTCGAGCAGTACTTC
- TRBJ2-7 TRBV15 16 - CATSSGIQGGDYEQYF TGTGCCACCAGCAGCGGAATACAGGGAGGAGATTACGAGCAGTACTTC
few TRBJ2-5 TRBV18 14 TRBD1 CASSPPGTEETQYF TGTGCCAGCTCACCACCCGGGACAGAAGAGACCCAGTACTTC
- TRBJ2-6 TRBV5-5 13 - CASTVPGANVLTF TGTGCCAGCACCGTCCCTGGGGCCAACGTCCTGACTTTC
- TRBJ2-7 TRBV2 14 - CASSGGERFNEQYF TGTGCCAGCAGTGGGGGAGAGAGGTTCAACGAGCAGTACTTC
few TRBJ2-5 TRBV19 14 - CASSITGIQETQYF TGTGCCAGTAGTATAACGGGAATCCAAGAGACCCAGTACTTC
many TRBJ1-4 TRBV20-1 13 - CSGNEGTNEKLFF TGCAGTGGGAATGAGGGAACTAATGAAAAACTGTTTTTT
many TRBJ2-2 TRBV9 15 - CASSVGGSNTGELFF TGTGCCAGCAGCGTAGGAGGCAGCAACACCGGGGAGCTGTTTTTT
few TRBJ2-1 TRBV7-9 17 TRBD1 CASSGMSDRAISNEQFF TGTGCCAGCAGCGGAATGTCCGACAGGGCTATTTCAAATGAGCAGTTCTTC
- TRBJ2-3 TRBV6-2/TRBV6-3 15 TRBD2 CASSPTSGATDTQYF TGTGCCAGCAGCCCTACTAGCGGGGCCACAGATACGCAGTATTTT
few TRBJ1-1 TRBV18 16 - CASSPGSGRVNTEAFF TGTGCCAGCTCACCAGGGTCTGGGAGAGTGAACACTGAAGCTTTCTTT
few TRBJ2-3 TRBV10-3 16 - CAISETGRSYGDTQYF TGTGCCATCAGTGAGACCGGTCGCTCATACGGGGATACGCAGTATTTT
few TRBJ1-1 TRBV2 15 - CASTPEGAGNTEAFF TGTGCCAGCACACCCGAAGGGGCCGGGAACACTGAAGCTTTCTTT
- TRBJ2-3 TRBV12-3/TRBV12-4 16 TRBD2 CASAPPGAGVGDTQYF TGTGCCAGCGCTCCCCCCGGAGCGGGAGTTGGAGATACGCAGTATTTT
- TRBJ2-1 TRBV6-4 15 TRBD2 CASSVAGEGNNEQFF TGTGCCAGCAGTGTAGCGGGAGAGGGAAACAATGAGCAGTTCTTC
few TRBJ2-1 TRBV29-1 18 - CSGLGAEGLGSVVNEQFF TGCAGCGGGTTGGGCGCGGAGGGCCTCGGTTCTGTGGTCAATGAGCAGTTCTTC
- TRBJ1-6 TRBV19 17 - CASSKDRGYSYNSPLHF TGTGCCAGTAGTAAGGACAGAGGATACTCCTATAATTCACCCCTCCACTTT
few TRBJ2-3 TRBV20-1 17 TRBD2 CSARAGLAGGYTDTQYF TGCAGTGCTAGAGCTGGACTAGCGGGGGGCTACACAGATACGCAGTATTTT
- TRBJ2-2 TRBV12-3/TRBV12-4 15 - CASSFKALGTGELFF TGTGCCAGCAGTTTCAAGGCCTTGGGCACCGGGGAGCTGTTTTTT